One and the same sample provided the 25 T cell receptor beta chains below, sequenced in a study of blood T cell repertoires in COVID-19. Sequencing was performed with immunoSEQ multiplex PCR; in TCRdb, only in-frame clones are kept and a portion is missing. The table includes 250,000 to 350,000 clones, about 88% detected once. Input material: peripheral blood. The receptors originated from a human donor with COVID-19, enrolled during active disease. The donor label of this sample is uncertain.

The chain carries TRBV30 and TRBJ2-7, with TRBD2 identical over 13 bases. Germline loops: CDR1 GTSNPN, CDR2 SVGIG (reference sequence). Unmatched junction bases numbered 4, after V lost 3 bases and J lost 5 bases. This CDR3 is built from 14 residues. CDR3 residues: CAWREGLAGDEQYF. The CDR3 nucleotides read TGTGCCTGGAGGGAAGGACTAGCGGGAGACGAGCAGTACTTC.

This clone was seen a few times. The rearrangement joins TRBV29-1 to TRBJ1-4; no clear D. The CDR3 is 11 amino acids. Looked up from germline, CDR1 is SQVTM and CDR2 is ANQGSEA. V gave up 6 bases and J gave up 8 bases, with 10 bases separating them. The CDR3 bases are TGCAGCGTAGGATCGGGGGAAAAACTGTTTTTT. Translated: CSVGSGEKLFF.

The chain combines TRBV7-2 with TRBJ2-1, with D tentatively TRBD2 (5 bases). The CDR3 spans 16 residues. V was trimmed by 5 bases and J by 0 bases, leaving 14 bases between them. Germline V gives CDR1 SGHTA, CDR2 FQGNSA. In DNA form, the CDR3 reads TGTGCCAGCAGCCGGGCGAGCGGACGCTCCTACAATGAGCAGTTCTTC. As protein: CASSRASGRSYNEQFF.

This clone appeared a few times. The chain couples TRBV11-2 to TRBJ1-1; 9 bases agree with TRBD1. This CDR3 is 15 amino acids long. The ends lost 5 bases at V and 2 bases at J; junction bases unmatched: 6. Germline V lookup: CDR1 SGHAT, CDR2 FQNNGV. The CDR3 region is CASSPGQGGNTEAFF. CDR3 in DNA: TGTGCCAGCAGCCCGGGACAGGGTGGTAACACTGAAGCTTTCTTT.

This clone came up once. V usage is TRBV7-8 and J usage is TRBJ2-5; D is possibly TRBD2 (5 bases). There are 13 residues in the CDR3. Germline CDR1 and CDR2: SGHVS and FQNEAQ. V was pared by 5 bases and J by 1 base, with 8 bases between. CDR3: CASSPGLQETQYF. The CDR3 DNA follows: TGTGCCAGCAGCCCCGGACTCCAAGAGACCCAGTACTTC.

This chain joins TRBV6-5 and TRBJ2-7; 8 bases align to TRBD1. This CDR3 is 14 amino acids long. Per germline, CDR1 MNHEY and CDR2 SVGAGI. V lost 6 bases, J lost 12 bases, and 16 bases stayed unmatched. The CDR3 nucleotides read TGTGCCAGCAGCGATCGCAGACCGGACAGGGAAGGGTACTTC. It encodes CASSDRRPDREGYF.

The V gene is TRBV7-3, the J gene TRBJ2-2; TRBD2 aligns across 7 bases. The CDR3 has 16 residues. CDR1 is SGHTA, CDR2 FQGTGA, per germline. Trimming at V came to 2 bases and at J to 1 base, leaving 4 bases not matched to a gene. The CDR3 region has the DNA TGTGCCAGCAGCTTAGATGGCGGGGGGAACACCGGGGAGCTGTTTTTT. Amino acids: CASSLDGGGNTGELFF.

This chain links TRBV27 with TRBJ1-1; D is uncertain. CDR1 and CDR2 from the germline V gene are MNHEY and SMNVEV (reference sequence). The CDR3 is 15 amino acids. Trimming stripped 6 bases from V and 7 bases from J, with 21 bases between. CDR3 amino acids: CASSPWEGSLNEAFF. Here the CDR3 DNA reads TGTGCCAGCAGCCCGTGGGAGGGCTCCCTTAATGAAGCTTTCTTT.

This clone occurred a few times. DNA of the CDR3: TGTGCCAGCAGCCCCCCCGGGGGGAACTATGGCTACACCTTC. This encodes CASSPPGGNYGYTF. V and J are TRBV5-8 and TRBJ1-2; tentative D call: TRBD1 (5 bases). Germline V gene lookup returns CDR1 SGHTS and CDR2 YDEGEE. V was clipped by 4 bases and J by 2 bases, with 12 bases between them. This CDR3 is built from 14 residues.

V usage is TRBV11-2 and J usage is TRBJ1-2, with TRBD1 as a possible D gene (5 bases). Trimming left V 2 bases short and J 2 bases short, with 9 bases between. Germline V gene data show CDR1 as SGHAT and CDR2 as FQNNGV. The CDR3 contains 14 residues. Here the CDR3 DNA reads TGTGCCAGCAGCTTAAATCCAGGGAACTATGGCTACACCTTC. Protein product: CASSLNPGNYGYTF.

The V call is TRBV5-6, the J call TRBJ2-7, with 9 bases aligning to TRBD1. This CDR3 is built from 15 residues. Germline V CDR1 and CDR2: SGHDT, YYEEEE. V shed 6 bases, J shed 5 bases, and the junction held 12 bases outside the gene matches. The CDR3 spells CASTDPGTGPHEQYF. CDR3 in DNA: TGTGCCAGCACCGATCCCGGGACAGGGCCCCACGAGCAGTACTTC.

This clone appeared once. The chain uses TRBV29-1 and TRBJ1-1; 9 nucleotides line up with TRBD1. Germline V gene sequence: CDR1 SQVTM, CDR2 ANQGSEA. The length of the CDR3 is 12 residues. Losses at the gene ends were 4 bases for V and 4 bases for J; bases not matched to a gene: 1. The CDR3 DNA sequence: TGCAGCGTTGGGGACAGGGTCACTGAAGCTTTCTTT. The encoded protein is CSVGDRVTEAFF.

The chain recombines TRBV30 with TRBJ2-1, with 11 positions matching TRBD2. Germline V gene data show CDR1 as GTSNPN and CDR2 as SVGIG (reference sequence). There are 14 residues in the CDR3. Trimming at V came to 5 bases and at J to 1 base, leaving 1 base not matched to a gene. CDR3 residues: CAWGTSGSYNEQFF. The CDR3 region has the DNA TGTGCCTGGGGGACTAGCGGATCCTACAATGAGCAGTTCTTC.

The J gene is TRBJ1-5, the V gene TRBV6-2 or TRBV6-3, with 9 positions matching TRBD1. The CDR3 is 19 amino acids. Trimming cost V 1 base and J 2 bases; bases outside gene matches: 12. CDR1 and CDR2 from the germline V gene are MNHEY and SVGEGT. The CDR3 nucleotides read TGTGCCAGCAGTTACTGGGTCGGGACAGGGTTGACGGGCAATCAGCCCCAGCATTTT. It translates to CASSYWVGTGLTGNQPQHF.

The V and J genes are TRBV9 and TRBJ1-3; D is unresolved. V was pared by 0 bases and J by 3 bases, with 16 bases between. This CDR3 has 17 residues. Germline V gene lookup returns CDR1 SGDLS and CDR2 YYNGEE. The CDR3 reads CASSVEPGNFFGNTIYF. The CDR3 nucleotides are TGTGCCAGCAGCGTAGAACCGGGTAACTTCTTTGGAAACACCATATATTTT.

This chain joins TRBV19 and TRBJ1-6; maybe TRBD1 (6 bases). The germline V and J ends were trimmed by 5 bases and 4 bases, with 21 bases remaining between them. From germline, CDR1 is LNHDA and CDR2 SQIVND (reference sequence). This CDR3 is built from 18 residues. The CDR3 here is CASSPEVDSRVYNSPLHF. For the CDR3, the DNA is TGTGCCAGTAGTCCCGAAGTGGACAGTAGGGTGTATAATTCACCCCTCCACTTT.

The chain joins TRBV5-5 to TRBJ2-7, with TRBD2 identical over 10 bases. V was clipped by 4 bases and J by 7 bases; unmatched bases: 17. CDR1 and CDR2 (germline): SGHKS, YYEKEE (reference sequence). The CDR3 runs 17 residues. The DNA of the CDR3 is TGTGCCAGCAGCAACGTTCGTGTGAGCGGGAGGGGGCGGGAGCAGTACTTC. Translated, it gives CASSNVRVSGRGREQYF.

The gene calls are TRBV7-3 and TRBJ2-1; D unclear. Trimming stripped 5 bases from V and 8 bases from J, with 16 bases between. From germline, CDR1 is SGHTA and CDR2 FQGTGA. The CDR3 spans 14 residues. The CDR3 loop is CASSPRLGLDEQFF. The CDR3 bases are TGTGCCAGCAGCCCACGACTGGGTCTGGATGAGCAGTTCTTC.

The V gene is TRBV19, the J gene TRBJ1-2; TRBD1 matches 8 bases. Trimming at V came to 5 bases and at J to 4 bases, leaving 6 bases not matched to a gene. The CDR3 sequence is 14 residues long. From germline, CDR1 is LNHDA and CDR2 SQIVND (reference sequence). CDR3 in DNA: TGTGCCAGTAGTCTTCGACAGGGGAGCTATGGCTACACCTTC. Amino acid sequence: CASSLRQGSYGYTF.

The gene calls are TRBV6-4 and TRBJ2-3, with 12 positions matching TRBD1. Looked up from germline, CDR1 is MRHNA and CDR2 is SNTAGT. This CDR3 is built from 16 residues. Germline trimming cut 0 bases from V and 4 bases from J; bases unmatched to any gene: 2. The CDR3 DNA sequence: TGTGCCAGCAGTGACTCGGGGACAGGGGGCCCAGATACGCAGTATTTT. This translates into CASSDSGTGGPDTQYF.

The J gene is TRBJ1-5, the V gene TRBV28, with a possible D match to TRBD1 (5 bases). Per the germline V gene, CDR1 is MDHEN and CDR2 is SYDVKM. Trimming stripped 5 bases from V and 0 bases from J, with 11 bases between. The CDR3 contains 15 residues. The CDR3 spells CASSVDSYSNQPQHF. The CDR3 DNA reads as TGTGCCAGCAGTGTTGACAGTTATAGCAATCAGCCCCAGCATTTT.

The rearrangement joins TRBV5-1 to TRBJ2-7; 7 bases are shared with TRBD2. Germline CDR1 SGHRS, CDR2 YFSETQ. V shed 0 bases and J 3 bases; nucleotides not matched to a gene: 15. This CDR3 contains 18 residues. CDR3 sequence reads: CASSLVGSGGEIGYEQYF. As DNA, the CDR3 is TGCGCCAGCAGCTTGGTAGGTTCGGGGGGAGAAATCGGCTACGAGCAGTACTTC. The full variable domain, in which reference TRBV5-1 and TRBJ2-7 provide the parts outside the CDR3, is KAGVTQTPRYLIKTRGQQVTLSCSPISGHRSVSWYQQTPGQGLQFLFEYFSETQRNKGNFPGRFSGRQFSNSRSEMNVSTLELGDSALYLCASSLVGSGGEIGYEQYFGPGTRLTVT.

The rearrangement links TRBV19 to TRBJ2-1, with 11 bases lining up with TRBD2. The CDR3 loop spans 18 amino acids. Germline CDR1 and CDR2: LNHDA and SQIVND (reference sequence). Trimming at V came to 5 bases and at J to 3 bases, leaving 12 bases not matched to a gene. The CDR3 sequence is CASSDGASGRISYNEQFF. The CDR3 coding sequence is TGTGCCAGTAGTGATGGGGCTAGCGGGAGGATAAGCTACAATGAGCAGTTCTTC.

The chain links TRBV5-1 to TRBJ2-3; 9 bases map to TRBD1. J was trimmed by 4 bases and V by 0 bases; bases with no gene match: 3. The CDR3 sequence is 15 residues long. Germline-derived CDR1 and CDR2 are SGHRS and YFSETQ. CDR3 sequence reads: CASSLAQGASDTQYF. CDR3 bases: TGCGCCAGCAGCTTGGCACAGGGGGCGTCAGATACGCAGTATTTT.

CDR3 amino acids: CASSAQPGQGPYEQYF. CDR3 sequence (DNA): TGTGCCAGCAGCGCACAGCCGGGACAGGGCCCCTACGAGCAGTACTTC. This chain links TRBV7-9 with TRBJ2-7; 9 positions match TRBD1. Looked up from germline, CDR1 is SEHNR and CDR2 is FQNEAQ (reference sequence). The V gene end was trimmed by 5 bases and the J gene end by 2 bases; junction bases not matched to a gene: 10. This CDR3 has 16 amino acids.